This entry lists 16 T cell receptor beta chains sequenced from one sample in a study of blood T cell repertoires in COVID-19. The method was immunoSEQ multiplex PCR; TCRdb's version includes in-frame clones alone and lacks a portion of them. The repertoire holds about 190,000 clones, with around 85% as singletons. The sequenced sample consisted of peripheral blood. These receptors originate from a woman between 50 and 59 years old with acute or convalescent COVID-19.

V gene TRBV7-2 combines with J gene TRBJ1-4; no clear D. Germline lookup yields CDR1 SGHTA and CDR2 FQGNSA. The length of the CDR3 is 16 residues. The germline V and J ends were trimmed by 2 bases and 3 bases, with 13 bases remaining between them. The CDR3 DNA is TGTGCCAGCAGCTTATCGAGGGTTAGCGCTAATGAAAAACTGTTTTTT. Translation: CASSLSRVSANEKLFF. Supplemented by reference TRBV7-2 and TRBJ1-4, the full variable domain reads GAGVSQSPSNKVTEKGKDVELRCDPISGHTALYWYRQSLGQGLEFLIYFQGNSAPDKSGLPSDRFSAERTGGSVSTLTIQRTQQEDSAVYLCASSLSRVSANEKLFFGSGTQLSVL.

This clone is a singleton in its sample. The V and J genes are TRBV6-2 or TRBV6-3 and TRBJ2-1; 10 bases match TRBD2. This CDR3 comprises 17 residues. Trimming removed 4 bases from V and 6 bases from J; junction bases left unmatched: 12. The germline CDR1 and CDR2 sequences are MNHEY and SVGEGT. The CDR3, as DNA: TGTGCCAGCAGTTCAGATACTAGCGGGAAGAATGTCAATGAGCAGTTCTTC. It yields the protein CASSSDTSGKNVNEQFF.

This sequence joins TRBV7-8 and TRBJ1-2; 7 bases are a match to TRBD1. CDR1 and CDR2 (germline): SGHVS, FQNEAQ. V dropped 3 bases and J dropped 4; count of bases not matched to a gene: 8. The CDR3 sequence is 15 residues long. This CDR3 reads CASSLVEGAGYGYTF. The DNA for the CDR3 is TGTGCCAGCAGCTTGGTAGAGGGGGCAGGCTATGGCTACACCTTC.

The J gene is TRBJ1-2, the V gene TRBV10-3, with 7 bases lining up with TRBD1. V dropped 0 bases and J dropped 4; count of bases not matched to a gene: 8. Germline CDR1 ENHRY, CDR2 SYGVKD. This CDR3 spans 16 amino acids. The CDR3 reads CAISESEAGGLYGYTF. CDR3 sequence (DNA): TGTGCCATCAGTGAGTCAGAGGCAGGGGGTCTCTATGGCTACACCTTC.

The CDR3 DNA follows: TGTGCCAGTAGTATCCTAGCGGGAACCTACGAGCAGTACTTC. Translated, it gives CASSILAGTYEQYF. The chain carries TRBV19 and TRBJ2-7; the match to TRBD2 covers 9 bases. The CDR3 runs to 14 residues. Looked up from germline, CDR1 is LNHDA and CDR2 is SQIVND (reference sequence). Germline trimming cut 3 bases from V and 2 bases from J; bases unmatched to any gene: 2.

Regarding this clone: Other DNA sequences in this specimen translate into the identical CDR3. CDR3 coding DNA: TGTGCCAGCTCACCAGGGAGTGGCTATGGCTACACCTTC. Translated, it gives CASSPGSGYGYTF. This rearrangement joins TRBV18 to TRBJ1-2; unclear D gene. Germline CDR1 KGHSH, CDR2 LQKENI. CDR3 size: 13 residues. Deletions cut 2 bases from V and 4 bases from J, with 8 bases between.

This clone has a single count. V and J are TRBV28 and TRBJ1-2, with 7 bases aligning to TRBD1. The CDR3 contains 14 residues. V trimming: 7 bases; J trimming: 3 bases; junction bases outside the gene matches: 8. Germline lookup yields CDR1 MDHEN and CDR2 SYDVKM. Written as DNA, the CDR3 is TGTGCCAGCAACCAAATACAGGGGTACTATGGCTACACCTTC. Protein sequence: CASNQIQGYYGYTF.

This chain uses TRBV18 with TRBJ2-7, with D tentatively TRBD2 (6 bases). V lost 3 bases, J lost 2 bases, and 14 bases lay in between. This CDR3 has 15 amino acids. CDR1 KGHSH and CDR2 LQKENI come from the germline V gene. The CDR3: CASSPTGTGPYEQYF. CDR3 DNA sequence: TGTGCCAGCTCACCGACCGGGACTGGCCCCTACGAGCAGTACTTC.

The sample holds a few counts of this clone. This rearrangement joins TRBV3-1 (or the pseudogene TRBV3-2) to TRBJ1-2; 8 bases match TRBD1. CDR3 length: 16 residues. Germline CDR1 and CDR2: LGHDT and YNNKEL (reference sequence). The trim removed 5 bases at V and 8 bases at J, leaving 16 bases unmatched. This CDR3 reads CASSFLSGTGSRGYTF. The CDR3, as DNA: TGTGCCAGCAGCTTTTTATCCGGGACAGGCTCTCGGGGCTACACCTTC.

The J gene is TRBJ1-5, the V gene TRBV6-1, with 10 bases identical to TRBD1. Germline V lookup: CDR1 MNHNS, CDR2 SASEGT. Unmatched junction bases numbered 8, after V lost 0 bases and J lost 9 bases. There are 16 residues in the CDR3. This CDR3 reads CASSEASGTGAGPQHF. The CDR3, as DNA: TGTGCCAGCAGTGAAGCCTCCGGGACAGGGGCAGGGCCCCAGCATTTT.

The V call is TRBV7-6, the J call TRBJ1-1; TRBD1 matches 8 bases. Germline assignment: CDR1 SGHVS and CDR2 FNYEAQ. With 2 bases clipped from V and 5 bases from J, the junction kept 16 bases outside the gene matches. The CDR3 is 18 residues long. The CDR3 DNA sequence: TGTGCCAGCAGCTTACTGGGACAGGTGACCGCGGGGCGGACTGAAGCTTTCTTT. Residues: CASSLLGQVTAGRTEAFF.

V and J are TRBV5-1 and TRBJ2-7; 8 nucleotides agree with TRBD2. The CDR3 length is 15 residues. V lost 4 bases, J lost 3 bases, and 9 bases stayed unmatched. CDR1 is SGHRS, CDR2 YFSETQ, per germline. The CDR3 loop reads CASSPSDSGSYEQYF. The CDR3 DNA reads TGCGCCAGCAGCCCTTCAGACAGCGGGAGCTACGAGCAGTACTTC.

The V and J genes are TRBV2 and TRBJ2-7; D might be TRBD2 (7 bases). This CDR3 is built from 15 residues. V lost 6 bases and J 5 bases, leaving 20 bases between the germline ends. Germline lookup yields CDR1 SNHLY and CDR2 FYNNEI. DNA of the CDR3: TGTGCCAGCAGCCCGAGGGGGGGACAAAGCAACGAGCAGTACTTC. It codes for CASSPRGGQSNEQYF.

The rearrangement links TRBV15 to TRBJ2-2; D is ambiguous. The V gene lost 0 bases and the J gene lost 5 bases, with 4 bases spanning the gap. Germline values: CDR1 LNHNV, CDR2 YYDKDF (reference sequence). The CDR3 is made up of 13 amino acids. This CDR3 reads CATSRDQTGELFF. CDR3 sequence (DNA): TGTGCCACCAGCAGAGATCAGACCGGGGAGCTGTTTTTT. Supplemented by reference TRBV15 and TRBJ2-2, the full variable domain reads DAMVIQNPRYQVTQFGKPVTLSCSQTLNHNVMYWYQQKSSQAPKLLFHYYDKDFNNEADTPDNFQSRRPNTSFCFLDIRSPGLGDTAMYLCATSRDQTGELFFGEGSRLTVL.

The chain joins TRBV10-1 to TRBJ1-2; weak D call: TRBD1 (6 bases). Trimming left V 2 bases short and J 4 bases short, with 8 bases between. The CDR3 length is 13 residues. Germline V gene lookup returns CDR1 WNHNN and CDR2 SYGVQD (reference sequence). The CDR3 DNA follows: TGCGCCAGCAGTGAGGGACAGAGCTATGGCTACACCTTC. This gives the protein CASSEGQSYGYTF.

The genes are TRBV19 and TRBJ2-2, with D possibly being TRBD2 (6 bases). V lost 2 bases to trimming and J lost 2 bases, with 12 bases between them. Germline assignment: CDR1 LNHDA and CDR2 SQIVND (reference sequence). The CDR3 contains 16 residues. The CDR3 DNA reads as TGTGCCAGTAGTATAAGGAGGGTTGGCAACACCGGGGAGCTGTTTTTT. It translates to CASSIRRVGNTGELFF.